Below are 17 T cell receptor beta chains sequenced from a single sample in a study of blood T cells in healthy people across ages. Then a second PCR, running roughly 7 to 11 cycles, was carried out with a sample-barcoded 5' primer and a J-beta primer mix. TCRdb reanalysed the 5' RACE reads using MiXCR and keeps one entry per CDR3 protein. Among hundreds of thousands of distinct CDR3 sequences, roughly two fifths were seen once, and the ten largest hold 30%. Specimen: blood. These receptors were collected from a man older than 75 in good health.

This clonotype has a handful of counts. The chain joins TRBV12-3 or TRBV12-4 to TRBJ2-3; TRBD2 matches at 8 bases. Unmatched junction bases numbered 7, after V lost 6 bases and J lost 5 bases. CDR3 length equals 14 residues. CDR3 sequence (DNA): TGTGCCAGCAGACTCGGGGCGGGGGGAGATACGCAGTATTTT. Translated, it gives CASRLGAGGDTQYF.

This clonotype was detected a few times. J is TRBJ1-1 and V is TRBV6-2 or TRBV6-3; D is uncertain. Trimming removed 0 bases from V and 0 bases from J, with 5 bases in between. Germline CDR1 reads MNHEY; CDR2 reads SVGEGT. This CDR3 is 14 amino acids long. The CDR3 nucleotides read TGTGCCAGCAGTTACTCGATGGTGAACACTGAAGCTTTCTTT. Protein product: CASSYSMVNTEAFF.

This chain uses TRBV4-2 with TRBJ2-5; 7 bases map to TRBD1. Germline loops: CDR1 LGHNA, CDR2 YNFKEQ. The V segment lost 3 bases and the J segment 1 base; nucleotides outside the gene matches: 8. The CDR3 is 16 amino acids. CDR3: CASSQTTGTVQETQYF. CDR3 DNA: TGTGCCAGCAGCCAGACCACCGGGACAGTCCAAGAGACCCAGTACTTC.

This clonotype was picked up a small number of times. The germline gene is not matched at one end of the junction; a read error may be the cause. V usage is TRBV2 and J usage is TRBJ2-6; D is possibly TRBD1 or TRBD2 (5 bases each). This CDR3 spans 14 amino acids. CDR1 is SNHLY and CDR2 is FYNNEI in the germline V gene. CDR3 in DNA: TGTGCCAGCAGCCTCGGAACCGGGGCCAGCGTCCTGACTTTC. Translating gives CASSLGTGASVLTF.

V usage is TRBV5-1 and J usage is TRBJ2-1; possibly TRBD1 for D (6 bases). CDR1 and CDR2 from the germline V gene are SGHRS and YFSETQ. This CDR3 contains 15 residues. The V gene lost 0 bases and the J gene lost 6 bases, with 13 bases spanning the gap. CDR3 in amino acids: CASSLASGRGNEQFF. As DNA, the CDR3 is TGCGCCAGCAGCTTGGCATCCGGCAGGGGCAATGAGCAGTTCTTC.

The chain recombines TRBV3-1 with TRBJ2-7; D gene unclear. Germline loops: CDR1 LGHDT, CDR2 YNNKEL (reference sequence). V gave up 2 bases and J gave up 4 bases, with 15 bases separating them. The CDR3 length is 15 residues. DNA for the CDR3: TGTGCCAGCAGCCAACGCCTGGGTCAGAATTACGAGCAGTACTTC. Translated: CASSQRLGQNYEQYF.

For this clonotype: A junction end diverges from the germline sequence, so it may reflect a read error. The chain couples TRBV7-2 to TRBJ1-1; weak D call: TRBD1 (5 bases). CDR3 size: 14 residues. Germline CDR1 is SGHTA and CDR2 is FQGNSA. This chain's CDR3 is CASSLDLGETEVFF. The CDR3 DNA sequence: TGTGCCAGCAGCTTAGATCTGGGGGAGACTGAAGTTTTCTTT.

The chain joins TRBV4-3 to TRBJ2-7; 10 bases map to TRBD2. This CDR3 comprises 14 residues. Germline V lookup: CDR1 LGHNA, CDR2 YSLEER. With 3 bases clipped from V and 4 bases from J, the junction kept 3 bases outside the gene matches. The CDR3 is CASSHSGRAYEQYF. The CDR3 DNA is TGCGCCAGCAGCCACAGCGGGAGGGCGTACGAGCAGTACTTC.

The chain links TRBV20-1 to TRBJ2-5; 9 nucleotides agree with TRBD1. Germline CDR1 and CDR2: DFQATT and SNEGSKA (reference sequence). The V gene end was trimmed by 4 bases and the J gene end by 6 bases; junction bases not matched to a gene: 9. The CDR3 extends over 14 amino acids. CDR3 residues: CSAKGTGMLQTQYF. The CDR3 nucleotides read TGCAGTGCTAAAGGGACAGGGATGTTACAGACCCAGTACTTC.

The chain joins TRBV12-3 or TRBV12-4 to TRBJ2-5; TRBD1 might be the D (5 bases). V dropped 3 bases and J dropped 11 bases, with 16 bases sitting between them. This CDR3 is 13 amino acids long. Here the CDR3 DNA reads TGTGCCAGCAGTTTCCCAGGGTCCAATGAGCAGTACTTC. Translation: CASSFPGSNEQYF.

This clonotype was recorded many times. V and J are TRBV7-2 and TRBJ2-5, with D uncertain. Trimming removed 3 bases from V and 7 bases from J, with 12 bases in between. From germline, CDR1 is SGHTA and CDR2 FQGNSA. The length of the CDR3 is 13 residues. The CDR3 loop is CASSLTSVGTQYF. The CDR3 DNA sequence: TGTGCCAGCAGCTTGACCTCGGTTGGGACCCAGTACTTC. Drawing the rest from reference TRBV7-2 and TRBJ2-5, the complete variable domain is GAGVSQSPSNKVTEKGKDVELRCDPISGHTALYWYRQSLGQGLEFLIYFQGNSAPDKSGLPSDRFSAERTGGSVSTLTIQRTQQEDSAVYLCASSLTSVGTQYFGPGTRLLVL.

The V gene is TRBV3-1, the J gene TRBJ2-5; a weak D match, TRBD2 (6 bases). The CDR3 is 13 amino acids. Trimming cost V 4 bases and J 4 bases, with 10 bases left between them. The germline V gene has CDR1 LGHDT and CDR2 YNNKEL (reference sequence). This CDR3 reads CASSRNGGETQYF. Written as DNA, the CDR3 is TGTGCCAGCAGCCGCAACGGGGGAGAGACCCAGTACTTC.

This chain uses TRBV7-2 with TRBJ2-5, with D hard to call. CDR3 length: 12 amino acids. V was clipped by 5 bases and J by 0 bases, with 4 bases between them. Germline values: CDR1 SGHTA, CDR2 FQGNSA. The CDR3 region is CASSNYQETQYF. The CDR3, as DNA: TGTGCCAGCAGCAACTACCAAGAGACCCAGTACTTC.

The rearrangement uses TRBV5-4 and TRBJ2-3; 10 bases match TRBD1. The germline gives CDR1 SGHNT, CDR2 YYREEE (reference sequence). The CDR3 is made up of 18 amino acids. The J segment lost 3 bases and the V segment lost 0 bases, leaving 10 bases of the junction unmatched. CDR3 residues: CASSLAQTGGVGTDTQYF. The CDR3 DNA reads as TGTGCCAGCAGCTTGGCTCAGACAGGGGGCGTTGGGACAGATACGCAGTATTTT.

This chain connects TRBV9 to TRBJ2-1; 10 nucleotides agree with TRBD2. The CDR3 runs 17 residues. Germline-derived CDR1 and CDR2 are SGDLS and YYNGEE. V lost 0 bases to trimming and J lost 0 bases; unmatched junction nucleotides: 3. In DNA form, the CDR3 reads TGTGCCAGCAGCGTAGTCCCTAGCGGGAGCTCCTACAATGAGCAGTTCTTC. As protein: CASSVVPSGSSYNEQFF.

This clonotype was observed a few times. The CDR3 is CASSKGPREQYF. The CDR3 coding sequence is TGTGCCAGCAGTAAGGGACCGAGGGAGCAGTACTTC. The chain has TRBV6-2 or TRBV6-3 and TRBJ2-7, with D perhaps TRBD1 or TRBD2 (5 bases each). V was cut by 5 bases and J by 7 bases, with 12 bases left in between. Germline V CDR1 and CDR2: MNHEY, SVGEGT. The CDR3 runs 12 residues.

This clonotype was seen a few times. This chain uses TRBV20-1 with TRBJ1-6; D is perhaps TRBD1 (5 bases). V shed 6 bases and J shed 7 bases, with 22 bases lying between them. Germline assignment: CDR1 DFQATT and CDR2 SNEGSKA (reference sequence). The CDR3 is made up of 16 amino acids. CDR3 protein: CSAPDRGRGRNSPLHF. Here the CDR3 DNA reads TGCAGTGCGCCCGACAGAGGGCGGGGGAGGAATTCACCCCTCCACTTT.